This TCR beta chain was recovered during a study of T-cell memory formation after mild COVID-19. On the study more broadly: Among the donors, TCR clusters were largely specific to each donor. The study, taken as a whole, reports: SARS-CoV-2 specificity of second-wave clones peaking day 37 was unconfirmed.

In this sample, this clonotype turned up a few times. Its antigen remains unknown. The length of the CDR3 is 13 residues. From germline, CDR1 is SNHLY and CDR2 FYNNEI. The V end lost 3 bases, the J end lost 2 bases, and 8 bases lay between the germline ends. Sample barcodes and UMIs were carried by the TCR alpha and TCR beta cDNA libraries that 5'RACE generated with constant-segment primers. TCRdb itself ran the 5' RACE reads through MiXCR, one entry per CDR3 protein. The table includes 350,000 or so distinct CDR3 sequences, 20% to 25% detected once. This chain uses TRBV2 with TRBJ2-7; D unresolved. The receptor was isolated from a man aged 18 to 29 who had mild COVID-19 (a few samples of this study predate the infection). Cell type and time point are not known. Sequencing was performed on PBMCs or a T cell subset sorted from them (not recorded which). CDR3 DNA: TGTGCCAGCAGTGAGGTCTTGGCCTACGAGCAGTACTTC. Translation gives CASSEVLAYEQYF.